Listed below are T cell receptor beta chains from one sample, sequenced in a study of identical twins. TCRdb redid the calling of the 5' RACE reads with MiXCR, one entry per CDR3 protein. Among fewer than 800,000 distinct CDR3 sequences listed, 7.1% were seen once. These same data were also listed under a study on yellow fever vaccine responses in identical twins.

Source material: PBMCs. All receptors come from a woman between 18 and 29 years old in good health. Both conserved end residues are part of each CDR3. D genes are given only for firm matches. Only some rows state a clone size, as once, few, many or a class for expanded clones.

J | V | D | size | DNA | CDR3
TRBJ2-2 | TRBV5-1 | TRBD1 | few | TGCGCCAGCAGCTTGGCTCCGACAGGGATGGGCACCGGGGAGCTGTTTTTT | CASSLAPTGMGTGELFF
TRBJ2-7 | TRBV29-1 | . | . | TGCTCAGGGAGGCCTTCCTACGAGCAGTACTTC | CSGRPSYEQYF
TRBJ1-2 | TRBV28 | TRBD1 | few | TGTGCCAGCTGGGACAGAGGCCTTGGCTACACCTTC | CASWDRGLGYTF
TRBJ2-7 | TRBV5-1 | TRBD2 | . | TGCGCCAGCAGCTTAGTGGCGGGAGTTGAAGAGCAGTACTTC | CASSLVAGVEEQYF
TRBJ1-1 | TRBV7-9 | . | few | TGTGCCAGCAGCCCTCTACAGATAAGGGCTGAAGCTTTCTTT | CASSPLQIRAEAFF
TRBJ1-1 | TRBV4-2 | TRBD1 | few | TGTGCCAGCAGCCAAGATAGTGGGCAAGGTGAGGGGGCGCGTCGTGTTGAAGCTTTCTTT | CASSQDSGQGEGARRVEAFF
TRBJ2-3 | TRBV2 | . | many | TGTGCCAGCAGTGAAGCGCTCCAAACCTCCCGGGGCGGGGATACGCAGTATTTT | CASSEALQTSRGGDTQYF
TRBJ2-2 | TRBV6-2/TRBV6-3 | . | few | TGTGCCAGCAGTTACTGGGTTGGATATCCCACCGGGGAGCTGTTTTTT | CASSYWVGYPTGELFF
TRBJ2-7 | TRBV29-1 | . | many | TGCAGCGTCGAGGGACCGAAACGCTACGAGCAGTACTTC | CSVEGPKRYEQYF
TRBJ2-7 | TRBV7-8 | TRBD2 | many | TGTGCCAGCAGACCCGGGACTAGCGGGAGTTTAAGCTTTTACGAGCAGTACTTC | CASRPGTSGSLSFYEQYF
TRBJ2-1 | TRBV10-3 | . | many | TGTGCCATCAGTGAGTCGACTCTGGAAGAGCAGTTCTTC | CAISESTLEEQFF
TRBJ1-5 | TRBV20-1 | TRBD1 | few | TGCAGTGCAACCGACAGGGCGGTTAGGGGCAATCAGCCCCAGCATTTT | CSATDRAVRGNQPQHF
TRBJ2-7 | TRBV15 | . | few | TGTGCCACCAGCAGAGATCGTCAGTCCTACGAGCAGTACTTC | CATSRDRQSYEQYF
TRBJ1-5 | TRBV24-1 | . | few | TGTGCCACCAGTGATTCAGGGGATCGACCCCAGCATTTT | CATSDSGDRPQHF
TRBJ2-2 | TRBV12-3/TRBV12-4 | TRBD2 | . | TGTGCCAGCAGTTTGGGACCGACTAGCGGGACCGGGGAGCTGTTTTTT | CASSLGPTSGTGELFF
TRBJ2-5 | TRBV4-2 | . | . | TGTGCCAGCAGCCAAGAGGAGGGCCAGGGAGAGACCCAGTACTTC | CASSQEEGQGETQYF
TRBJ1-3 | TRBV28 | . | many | TGTGCCAGCAGTTTATTTGGAAACACCATATATTTT | CASSLFGNTIYF
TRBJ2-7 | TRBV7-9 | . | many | TGTGCCAGCAGCTTCTCGGGGGCCAGGGAGCAGTACTTC | CASSFSGAREQYF
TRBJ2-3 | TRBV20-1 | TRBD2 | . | TGCAGTGCTAGAGCGACTAGCGGGAGACGTACAGATACGCAGTATTTT | CSARATSGRRTDTQYF
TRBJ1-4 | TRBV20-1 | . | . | TGCAGTGCTAGCTCGGGGATCGGTGAAAAACTGTTTTTT | CSASSGIGEKLFF
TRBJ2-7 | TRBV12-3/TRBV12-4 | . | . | TGTGCCAGCAGTTTAGGCCCCTGGGCAGGGGAGTGCGAGCAGTACTTC | CASSLGPWAGECEQYF
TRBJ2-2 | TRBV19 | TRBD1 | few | TGTGCCAGTAGTATTGACAGGGGAGTTGCCGGGGAGCTGTTTTTT | CASSIDRGVAGELFF
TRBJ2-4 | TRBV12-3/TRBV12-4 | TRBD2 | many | TGTGCCAGCACGAAGGGTACTAGCGGCGCCATTCAGTACTTC | CASTKGTSGAIQYF
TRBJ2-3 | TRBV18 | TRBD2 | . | TGTGCCAGCTCGCCTAATAAGGGACTAGCTCTGGATACGCAGTATTTT | CASSPNKGLALDTQYF
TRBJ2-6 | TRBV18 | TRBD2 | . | TGTGCCAGCTCACCAGGACTAGCGGGAGGTCCTACCTCTGGGGCCAACGTCCTGACTTTC | CASSPGLAGGPTSGANVLTF
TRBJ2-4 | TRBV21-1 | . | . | TGTGCCAGCAGCAACAAGGCGGCACAGGGGTCCCACCGGGGGGGAAACATTCAGTACTTC | CASSNKAAQGSHRGGNIQYF
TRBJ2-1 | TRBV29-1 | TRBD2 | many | TGCAGCGTCGCCAACCCTTTTACTAGCGGGGGGGCTGGGAATGAGCAGTTCTTC | CSVANPFTSGGAGNEQFF
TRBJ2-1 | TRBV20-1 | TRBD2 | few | TGCAGTGCTGGTAAACTAGCGGGACCTTACAATGAGCAGTTCTTC | CSAGKLAGPYNEQFF
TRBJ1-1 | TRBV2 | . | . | TGTGCCAGCAGTGAAGCGGTACAGGGTGGAGGTGGAGCTTTCTTT | CASSEAVQGGGGAFF
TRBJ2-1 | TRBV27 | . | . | TGTGCCAGCAGTATCGGGAAGCCCTATAGGAATGAGCAGTTCTTC | CASSIGKPYRNEQFF
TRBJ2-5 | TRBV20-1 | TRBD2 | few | TGCAGTGCCCCAAGGACTAGCGGGGGGTCTGGGACCCAGTACTTC | CSAPRTSGGSGTQYF
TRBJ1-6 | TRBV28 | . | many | TGTGCCAGCAGTTCTATTTGGGAGAGGGGTTCACCCCTCCACTTT | CASSSIWERGSPLHF
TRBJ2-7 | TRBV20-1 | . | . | TGCAGTGCTAGTGGTACAGCCAGGAGCTCCTACGAGCAGTACTTC | CSASGTARSSYEQYF
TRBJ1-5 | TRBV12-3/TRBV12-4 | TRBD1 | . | TGTGCCAGCAGCTCCCGCCGGGACAGTCTATCGCCCCAGCATTTT | CASSSRRDSLSPQHF
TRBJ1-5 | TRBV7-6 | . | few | TGTGCCAGCAGCTTATTGGACAGTATGGGGCAGCCCCAGCATTTT | CASSLLDSMGQPQHF
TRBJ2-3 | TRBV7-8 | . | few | TGTGCCAGCAGCTTCTTGCGGGTCCCAGATACGCAGTATTTT | CASSFLRVPDTQYF
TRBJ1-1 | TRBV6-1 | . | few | TGTGCCAGCGACAGGAGCGGGGGCCCGAACACTGAAGCTTTCTTT | CASDRSGGPNTEAFF
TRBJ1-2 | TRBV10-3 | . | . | TGTGCCACTTGGGGAGTGGGCACCTACACCTTC | CATWGVGTYTF
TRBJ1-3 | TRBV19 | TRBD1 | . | TGTGCCAGTGGCGGGACAGTATCTGGAAACACCATATATTTT | CASGGTVSGNTIYF
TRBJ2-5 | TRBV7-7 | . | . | TGTGCCAGCAGCTTAGTAGGGAGGTTAGAGACCCAGTACTTC | CASSLVGRLETQYF
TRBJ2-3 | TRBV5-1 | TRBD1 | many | TGCGCCAGCAGCTTGGCGGGACAGTTCGAGTTCCCAGATACGCAGTATTTT | CASSLAGQFEFPDTQYF
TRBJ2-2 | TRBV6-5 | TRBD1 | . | TGTGCCAGCAGTTACCCTCGGGACAGGGGTGGGGGCGGGGAGCTGTTTTTT | CASSYPRDRGGGGELFF
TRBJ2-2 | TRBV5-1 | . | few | TGCGCCAGCAGCCACTGGACAAAAGACACCGGGGAGCTGTTTTTT | CASSHWTKDTGELFF
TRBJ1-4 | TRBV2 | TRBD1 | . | TGTGCCAGCAGTGGACAGGGATTTGCAACTAATGAAAAACTGTTTTTT | CASSGQGFATNEKLFF
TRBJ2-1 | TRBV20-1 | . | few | TGCAGTGCTACAAGATACAATGAGCAGTTCTTC | CSATRYNEQFF
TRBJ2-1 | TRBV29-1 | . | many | TGCAGCGTTTTCCTCGAGCGGAGGTACAATGAGCAGTTCTTC | CSVFLERRYNEQFF
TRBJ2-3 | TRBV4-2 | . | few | TGTGCCAGCAGCCAAGATTCGGGGGCCGGGGCAGATACGCAGTATTTT | CASSQDSGAGADTQYF
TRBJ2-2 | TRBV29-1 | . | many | TGCAGCGTTGTCGGAGGCAGCTCGAACACCGGGGAGCTGTTTTTT | CSVVGGSSNTGELFF
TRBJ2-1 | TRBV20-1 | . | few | TGCAGTGCCGTCCTGACACGATACAGCTCCTACAATGAGCAGTTCTTC | CSAVLTRYSSYNEQFF
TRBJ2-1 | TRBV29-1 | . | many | TGCAGCTGTGACAGATACAATGAGCAGTTCTTC | CSCDRYNEQFF
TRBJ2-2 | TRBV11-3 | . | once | TGTGCCAGCAGCTTAGCCGAGGGGATGAACACCGGGGAGCTGTTTTTT | CASSLAEGMNTGELFF
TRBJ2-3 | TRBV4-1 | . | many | TGCGCCAGCAGCCACGAAGGGGTTGGCACAGATACGCAGTATTTT | CASSHEGVGTDTQYF
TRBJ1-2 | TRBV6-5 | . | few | TGTGCCAGCAGTTACGATACCCAGGGATGGGGCTCTGGCTACACCTTC | CASSYDTQGWGSGYTF
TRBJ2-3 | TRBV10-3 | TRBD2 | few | TGTGCCATCAGTGGTAAACTAGCGGGAGTCGTAGATACGCAGTATTTT | CAISGKLAGVVDTQYF
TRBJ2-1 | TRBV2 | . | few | TGTGCCAGCAGATCCCACCAGTTGAGTTCCTACAATGAGCAGTTCTTC | CASRSHQLSSYNEQFF
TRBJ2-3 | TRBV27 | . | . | TGTGCCAGCAGTTTCGCCTTTCCTGGAGATACGCAGTATTTT | CASSFAFPGDTQYF
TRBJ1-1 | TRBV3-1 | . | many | TGTGCCAGCAGCGGAGAAGTGGGAGCTTTCTTT | CASSGEVGAFF
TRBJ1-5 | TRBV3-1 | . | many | TGTGCCAGCAGCAGAGGACCGTCGAATCAGCCCCAGCATTTT | CASSRGPSNQPQHF
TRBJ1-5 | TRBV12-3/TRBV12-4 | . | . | TGTGCCAGCAAGCGGGGGGTTCAGCCCCAGCATTTT | CASKRGVQPQHF